These T cell receptor beta chains were read from a single sample in a study of cytomegalovirus exposure and HLA in healthy donors. Only in-frame clones appear in the TCRdb table, and some are missing; sequencing was by immunoSEQ multiplex PCR. The data contain about 160,000 clones, 76% of them singletons. Specimen: PBMCs. The source is a female donor in good health and CMV-seronegative. CDR3s include the opening cysteine and the closing phenylalanine or tryptophan. Each record gives: J gene, V gene, D gene, clone size, CDR3 protein, CDR3 DNA. D genes are given only for firm matches. The size of a clone is reported for some rows only, either as once, few or many, or as a class for expanded clones.

j_gene: TRBJ1-2
v_gene: TRBV10-3
d_gene: NA
abundance: NA
CDR3aa: CAASGGGPSAGYTF
CDR3nt: TGTGCCGCCTCCGGGGGTGGGCCCTCGGCTGGCTACACCTTC

j_gene: TRBJ2-7
v_gene: TRBV19
d_gene: TRBD2
abundance: NA
CDR3aa: CASCLRGGRDEQYF
CDR3nt: TGTGCCAGTTGTTTACGGGGGGGGCGCGACGAGCAGTACTTC

j_gene: TRBJ1-4
v_gene: TRBV6-6
d_gene: NA
abundance: NA
CDR3aa: CASSYVMGRKLFF
CDR3nt: TGTGCCAGCAGTTACGTTATGGGGAGGAAACTGTTTTTT

j_gene: TRBJ2-5
v_gene: TRBV11-3
d_gene: NA
abundance: NA
CDR3aa: CASSLNPGGQETQYF
CDR3nt: TGTGCCAGCAGCTTAAATCCAGGGGGGCAAGAGACCCAGTACTTC

j_gene: TRBJ2-5
v_gene: TRBV5-1
d_gene: TRBD1
abundance: once
CDR3aa: CASSEGSTGRGETQYF
CDR3nt: TGCGCCAGCAGCGAGGGATCGACAGGGCGAGGAGAGACCCAGTACTTC

j_gene: TRBJ1-6
v_gene: TRBV4-1
d_gene: TRBD1
abundance: few
CDR3aa: CASREGQGYNSPLHF
CDR3nt: TGCGCCAGCAGGGAAGGACAGGGCTATAATTCACCCCTCCACTTT

j_gene: TRBJ2-3
v_gene: TRBV5-1
d_gene: TRBD1
abundance: NA
CDR3aa: CASSLRGPGGIADTQYF
CDR3nt: TGCGCCAGCAGCTTGAGGGGTCCAGGGGGCATTGCAGATACGCAGTATTTT

j_gene: TRBJ2-5
v_gene: TRBV7-3
d_gene: TRBD1
abundance: NA
CDR3aa: CASSTGQGNLETQYF
CDR3nt: TGTGCCAGCAGCACCGGACAGGGCAATTTAGAGACCCAGTACTTC

j_gene: TRBJ2-5
v_gene: TRBV5-4
d_gene: TRBD1
abundance: few
CDR3aa: CASRNQGVSGTQYF
CDR3nt: TGTGCCAGCAGGAACCAGGGGGTGTCTGGGACCCAGTACTTC

j_gene: TRBJ2-3
v_gene: TRBV27
d_gene: TRBD1
abundance: NA
CDR3aa: CASSSRGPLGDTQYF
CDR3nt: TGTGCCAGCAGTTCCAGGGGGCCCCTCGGTGATACGCAGTATTTT

j_gene: TRBJ2-5
v_gene: TRBV29-1
d_gene: TRBD2
abundance: NA
CDR3aa: CSVGGRARETQYF
CDR3nt: TGCAGCGTGGGGGGGAGGGCCCGGGAGACCCAGTACTTC

j_gene: TRBJ2-6
v_gene: TRBV27
d_gene: NA
abundance: NA
CDR3aa: CASRLSQGVLAGANVLTF
CDR3nt: TGTGCCAGCAGACTTTCACAGGGAGTATTAGCTGGGGCCAACGTCCTGACTTTC

j_gene: TRBJ1-1
v_gene: TRBV4-3
d_gene: NA
abundance: NA
CDR3aa: CASSPGGKNTEAFF
CDR3nt: TGCGCCAGCAGCCCTGGGGGGAAGAACACTGAAGCTTTCTTT

j_gene: TRBJ1-1
v_gene: TRBV27
d_gene: NA
abundance: NA
CDR3aa: CASSLWGDTEAFF
CDR3nt: TGTGCCAGCAGTTTGTGGGGGGACACTGAAGCTTTCTTT

j_gene: TRBJ2-3
v_gene: TRBV29-1
d_gene: NA
abundance: few
CDR3aa: CSVGWQSTDTQYF
CDR3nt: TGCAGCGTTGGTTGGCAATCGACAGATACGCAGTATTTT

j_gene: TRBJ1-3
v_gene: TRBV30
d_gene: NA
abundance: NA
CDR3aa: CAWSAGGFRNGNTIYF
CDR3nt: TGTGCCTGGAGCGCCGGGGGGTTTAGGAACGGAAACACCATATATTTT

j_gene: TRBJ1-2
v_gene: TRBV7-2
d_gene: NA
abundance: NA
CDR3aa: CASSPLGGSGYTF
CDR3nt: TGTGCCAGCAGCCCCTTGGGAGGTAGTGGCTACACCTTC

j_gene: TRBJ2-1
v_gene: TRBV7-9
d_gene: TRBD1
abundance: few
CDR3aa: CSSSSTPPGQAFVF
CDR3nt: TGTTCCAGCAGCTCAACCCCTCCGGGACAGGCCTTCGTCTTC

j_gene: TRBJ2-4
v_gene: TRBV27
d_gene: NA
abundance: once
CDR3aa: CASSSWGVAKNIQYF
CDR3nt: TGTGCCAGCAGTTCCTGGGGAGTAGCCAAAAACATTCAGTACTTC

j_gene: TRBJ2-3
v_gene: TRBV19
d_gene: TRBD2
abundance: NA
CDR3aa: CASSWAGVEDTQYF
CDR3nt: TGTGCCAGTAGTTGGGCGGGGGTTGAAGATACGCAGTATTTT

j_gene: TRBJ2-5
v_gene: TRBV19
d_gene: NA
abundance: NA
CDR3aa: CASSPTRGETQYF
CDR3nt: TGTGCCAGTAGTCCTACTAGGGGGGAGACCCAGTACTTC

j_gene: TRBJ1-2
v_gene: TRBV5-1
d_gene: TRBD1
abundance: once
CDR3aa: CASSLSPDRGGYGYTF
CDR3nt: TGCGCCAGCAGCTTGTCCCCGGACAGGGGAGGATATGGCTACACCTTC

j_gene: TRBJ2-1
v_gene: TRBV4-2
d_gene: TRBD2
abundance: NA
CDR3aa: CASSQDLPAGGRSNEQFF
CDR3nt: TGTGCCAGCAGCCAAGATCTCCCCGCGGGGGGCCGGAGCAATGAGCAGTTCTTC

j_gene: TRBJ1-2
v_gene: TRBV11-2
d_gene: NA
abundance: NA
CDR3aa: CASSLQGPGYTF
CDR3nt: TGTGCCAGCAGCTTACAGGGGCCTGGCTACACCTTC

j_gene: TRBJ1-6
v_gene: TRBV10-3
d_gene: NA
abundance: few
CDR3aa: CASGTQTNSPLHF
CDR3nt: TGTGCCAGCGGGACTCAAACAAATTCACCCCTCCACTTT

j_gene: TRBJ2-7
v_gene: TRBV7-9
d_gene: TRBD1
abundance: few
CDR3aa: CASSSYTTGTNEQYF
CDR3nt: TGTGCCAGCAGCTCCTACACGACAGGGACGAACGAGCAGTACTTC